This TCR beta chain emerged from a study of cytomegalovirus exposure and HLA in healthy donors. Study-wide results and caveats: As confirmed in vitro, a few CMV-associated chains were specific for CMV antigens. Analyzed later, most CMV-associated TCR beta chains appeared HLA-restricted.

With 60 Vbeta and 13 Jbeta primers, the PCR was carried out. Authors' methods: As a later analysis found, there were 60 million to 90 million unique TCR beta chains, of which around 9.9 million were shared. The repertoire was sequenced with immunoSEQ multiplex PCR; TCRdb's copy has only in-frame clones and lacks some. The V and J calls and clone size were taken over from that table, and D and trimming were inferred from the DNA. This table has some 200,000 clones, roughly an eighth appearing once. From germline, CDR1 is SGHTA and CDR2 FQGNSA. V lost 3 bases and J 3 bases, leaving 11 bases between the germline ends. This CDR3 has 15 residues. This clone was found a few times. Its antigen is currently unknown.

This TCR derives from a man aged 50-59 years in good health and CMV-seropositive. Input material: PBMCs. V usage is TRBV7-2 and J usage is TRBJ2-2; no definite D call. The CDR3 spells CASSFSTGYTGELFF. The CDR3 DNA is TGTGCCAGCAGCTTTTCGACGGGTTACACCGGGGAGCTGTTTTTT.